This T cell receptor beta chain was recovered during a study of vaccination effects on CD4 cells after COVID-19. V trimming: 7 bases; J trimming: 3 bases; junction bases outside the gene matches: 14. This CDR3 is 18 amino acids long. CDR1 and CDR2 (germline): LNHDA, SQIVND (reference sequence). Method: immunoSEQ multiplex PCR; TCRdb's copy keeps in-frame clones and lacks some. The sample has about 20,000 clones, roughly 78% seen once; the top ten hold more than 9%. The study, taken as a whole, reports: No early post-infection timepoints were available in the study, which also included few convalescent patients.

A word on this clone: Its antigen is not known.

Before sequencing took place, the ViraFEST assay used viral peptide pools to expand antigen-specific CD4+ T cells. Following an approximately ten-day culture, CD4+ T cells were purified. Vaccine recipients, nucleocapsid antibody negative, had no prior SARS-CoV-2 infection. Sequenced here: CD4+ T cells from PBMCs cultured with HCoV-NL63 spike peptides, sampled before COVID-19 vaccination. The receptor's source is a human donor who received a COVID-19 vaccine. The rearrangement uses TRBV19 and TRBJ2-2; 10 bases align to TRBD2. In nucleotides, the CDR3 is TGTGCCAGTAACACCCATAGCGGGAGGCAGTATTACACCGGGGAGCTGTTTTTT. It yields the protein CASNTHSGRQYYTGELFF.